Given below is one T cell receptor beta chain in context. Its antigen is as yet unknown. The sample is drawn from a study of T cell responses to AZD1222 COVID-19 vaccine. Study-level points and caveats: Clonal diversity was possibly underestimated; the donors were predominantly white British and more often female.

The V end lost 2 bases, the J end lost 14 bases, and 18 bases lay between the germline ends. The CDR3 has 13 amino acids. Germline CDR1 is MNHEY and CDR2 is SMNVEV (reference sequence). Repertoires were generated with immunoSEQ multiplex PCR, while TCRdb's copy carries only in-frame clones and drops some. This sample has roughly 130,000 clones, with around 91% found just once. The sequenced sample was peripheral blood, obtained on day 0 of AZD1222 vaccination. This sequence was found in an adult in good health. The rearrangement links TRBV27 to TRBJ1-1, with D unclear. The CDR3 loop reads CASSLRGVVQPFF. The CDR3 bases are TGTGCCAGCAGTTTAAGAGGAGTCGTCCAGCCCTTCTTT.